The 24 T cell receptor beta chains reported below all come from one sample, sequenced in a study of blood T cells in healthy people across ages. A second PCR, run for about 6 to 12 cycles, used a sample-barcoded 5' primer plus a J-beta primer mix. TCRdb recomputed calls from the 5' RACE reads with MiXCR, one row per CDR3 protein. Of about 930,000 distinct CDR3 sequences detected, almost 30% appear once; the ten largest clones hold roughly a tenth. Separately, the same data were catalogued under a study of T cells of mothers and their children.

Material for sequencing was blood. These receptors all come from a middle-aged woman in good health.

There are many counts of this clonotype. This rearrangement joins TRBV29-1 to TRBJ2-7, with 7 bases that match TRBD1. V shed 6 bases and J 3 bases; nucleotides not matched to a gene: 8. The CDR3 is 13 amino acids. Germline CDR1 and CDR2: SQVTM and ANQGSEA. The DNA for the CDR3 is TGCAGCGTCGGAGACAGGGTCCTCTACGAGCAGTACTTC. It codes for CSVGDRVLYEQYF.

This chain links TRBV7-6 with TRBJ2-7, with D uncertain. From germline, CDR1 is SGHVS and CDR2 FNYEAQ. CDR3 length: 15 amino acids. V was trimmed by 1 base and J by 4 bases, leaving 14 bases between them. CDR3 sequence reads: CASSLGPPLMYEQYF. In nucleotides, the CDR3 is TGTGCCAGCAGCTTAGGACCCCCGTTAATGTACGAGCAGTACTTC. Complete variable domain (other parts from reference TRBV7-6 and TRBJ2-7): GAGVSQSPRYKVTKRGQDVALRCDPISGHVSLYWYRQALGQGPEFLTYFNYEAQQDKSGLPNDRFSAERPEGSISTLTIQRTEQRDSAMYRCASSLGPPLMYEQYFGPGTRLTVT.

The chain has TRBV7-3 and TRBJ2-7; 11 nucleotides line up with TRBD2. Germline CDR1 is SGHTA and CDR2 is FQGTGA. The CDR3 runs to 15 residues. V was clipped by 5 bases and J by 6 bases; unmatched bases: 9. CDR3 amino acids: CASSLLAGGPGEQYF. CDR3 nucleotides: TGTGCCAGCAGCCTATTAGCGGGGGGGCCGGGCGAGCAGTACTTC.

This clonotype was seen repeatedly, ten times or more. J is TRBJ1-2 and V is TRBV7-2; D ambiguous. CDR1 and CDR2 from the germline V gene are SGHTA and FQGNSA. V shed 5 bases and J shed 2 bases, with 9 bases lying between them. This CDR3 contains 13 residues. The CDR3 region is CASSPDQNYGYTF. The CDR3 region has the DNA TGTGCCAGCAGCCCTGACCAAAACTATGGCTACACCTTC.

This clonotype was observed many times. The gene calls are TRBV29-1 and TRBJ2-7; a weak D match, TRBD1 (6 bases). The CDR3 is 12 amino acids. Germline V lookup: CDR1 SQVTM, CDR2 ANQGSEA. Trimming removed 4 bases from V and 3 bases from J, with 10 bases in between. The CDR3 nucleotides are TGCAGCGTTGGTCTGGACAGCTACGAGCAGTACTTC. Amino acid sequence: CSVGLDSYEQYF.

The chain uses TRBV7-2 and TRBJ2-3, with TRBD2 matching over 14 bases. This CDR3 has 17 amino acids. V trimming: 2 bases; J trimming: 4 bases; junction bases outside the gene matches: 5. Germline V gene data show CDR1 as SGHTA and CDR2 as FQGNSA. The CDR3 sequence is CASSLRTSGGLADTQYF. DNA for the CDR3: TGTGCCAGCAGCTTAAGGACTAGCGGGGGGCTAGCAGATACGCAGTATTTT. Together with reference TRBV7-2 and TRBJ2-3, the CDR3 gives the full variable domain: GAGVSQSPSNKVTEKGKDVELRCDPISGHTALYWYRQSLGQGLEFLIYFQGNSAPDKSGLPSDRFSAERTGGSVSTLTIQRTQQEDSAVYLCASSLRTSGGLADTQYFGPGTRLTVL.

Ten or more counts support this clonotype. This sequence joins TRBV24-1 and TRBJ2-1; no reliable D call. The germline V gene encodes CDR1 KGHDR and CDR2 SFDVKD. This CDR3 is built from 15 residues. Between the trimmed V and J ends, which lost 4 bases and 2 bases, there was a span of 11 bases. The CDR3 DNA reads as TGTGCCACCAGTGACCCTACAGTAACCTACAATGAGCAGTTCTTC. This codes for CATSDPTVTYNEQFF.

This clonotype came up a few times. The rearrangement links TRBV9 to TRBJ2-5; D is uncertain. Trimming removed 4 bases from V and 0 bases from J, with 13 bases in between. The V gene's germline CDR1 is SGDLS and CDR2 YYNGEE. The length of the CDR3 is 15 residues. The CDR3 loop reads CASSFTDRDQETQYF. CDR3 coding DNA: TGTGCCAGCAGCTTTACGGACCGGGACCAAGAGACCCAGTACTTC.

This clonotype was counted a few times. This rearrangement joins TRBV11-2 to TRBJ2-1; 13 nucleotides align to TRBD2. CDR1 is SGHAT and CDR2 is FQNNGV in the germline V gene. The ends lost 5 bases at V and 1 base at J; junction bases unmatched: 20. This CDR3 has 22 amino acids. For the CDR3, the DNA is TGTGCCAGCAGCCGTCAGCGGGCGCCTGGACTAGCGGGGGCCGTTTCCTACAATGAGCAGTTCTTC. Translation gives CASSRQRAPGLAGAVSYNEQFF.

Concerning this clonotype itself: With a much larger clone just one base away, this may be a read error. J is TRBJ1-5 and V is TRBV7-2, with a tentative D call TRBD1 (5 bases). V lost 4 bases and J lost 9, with 13 bases in between. Per germline, CDR1 SGHTA and CDR2 FQGNSA. The CDR3 contains 13 residues. The CDR3 protein is CASSSSRDRPQHF. CDR3 sequence (DNA): TGTGCCAGCAGCTCAAGCAGGGATCGGCCCCAGCATTTT.

This clonotype has a count of ten or more. The chain is built from TRBV5-1 and TRBJ2-1; unclear D gene. The CDR3 is 14 amino acids. Trimming shortened V by 4 bases and J by 1 base, and 9 bases separated the two germline ends. Looked up from germline, CDR1 is SGHRS and CDR2 is YFSETQ. The CDR3 region has the DNA TGCGCCAGCAGCCCCCAGGCTTCCTACAATGAGCAGTTCTTC. Amino acid sequence: CASSPQASYNEQFF.

In its sample, this clonotype was seen many times. The V and J genes are TRBV28 and TRBJ1-2, with 7 bases fitting TRBD1. V gave up 6 bases and J gave up 5 bases; unmatched junction bases: 9. The CDR3 loop spans 14 amino acids. Germline CDR1 MDHEN, CDR2 SYDVKM. The CDR3 coding sequence is TGTGCCAGCAGGTTGACAGGGACAGAGTATGGCTACACCTTC. It yields the protein CASRLTGTEYGYTF.

J is TRBJ2-3 and V is TRBV12-3 or TRBV12-4, with TRBD2 as a possible D gene (6 bases). This CDR3 has 15 residues. Trimming left V 5 bases short and J 0 bases short, with 12 bases between. The DNA for the CDR3 is TGTGCCAGCAGTGCGGGGATAATTAGCACAGATACGCAGTATTTT. This sequence encodes CASSAGIISTDTQYF.

This clonotype was seen more than once but under ten times. This chain connects TRBV18 to TRBJ2-3; tentatively, D is TRBD1 (5 bases). Trimming left V 0 bases short and J 4 bases short, with 8 bases between. There are 14 residues in the CDR3. CDR1 and CDR2 from the germline V gene are KGHSH and LQKENI. CDR3 sequence: CASSPPGRPDTQYF. CDR3 in DNA: TGTGCCAGCTCACCACCGGGGCGCCCAGATACGCAGTATTTT.

V and J are TRBV7-8 and TRBJ2-2; 8 nucleotides match TRBD2. V dropped 6 bases and J dropped 6; count of bases not matched to a gene: 3. Germline CDR1 reads SGHVS; CDR2 reads FQNEAQ. The CDR3 has 13 residues. The CDR3 DNA follows: TGTGCCAGCAGAGCGGGGGAATCCGGGGAGCTGTTTTTT. Translated: CASRAGESGELFF. The full variable domain, rest sourced from reference TRBV7-8 and TRBJ2-2, is GAGVSQSPRYKVAKRGQDVALRCDPISGHVSLFWYQQALGQGPEFLTYFQNEAQLDKSGLPSDRFFAERPEGSVSTLKIQRTQQEDSAVYLCASRAGESGELFFGEGSRLTVL.

V and J are TRBV5-1 and TRBJ2-3; 11 positions agree with TRBD2. Per the germline V gene, CDR1 is SGHRS and CDR2 is YFSETQ. The CDR3 extends over 19 amino acids. Trimming cost V 6 bases and J 0 bases; bases outside gene matches: 15. Here the CDR3 reads CASMGLADPGFTSTDTQYF. The CDR3, as DNA: TGCGCCAGCATGGGACTAGCGGACCCCGGATTTACTAGCACAGATACGCAGTATTTT.

The chain links TRBV12-3 or TRBV12-4 to TRBJ1-1; D not resolved. The V end lost 2 bases, the J end lost 6 bases, and 10 bases lay between the germline ends. This CDR3 is 13 amino acids long. CDR3 residues: CASSLSLAAEAFF. CDR3 sequence (DNA): TGTGCCAGCAGTTTATCGCTGGCAGCTGAAGCTTTCTTT.

This clonotype has only a few counts. The V and J genes are TRBV20-1 and TRBJ1-5; 9 bases are shared with TRBD1. The V gene's germline CDR1 is DFQATT and CDR2 SNEGSKA (reference sequence). The CDR3 runs to 17 residues. The ends lost 3 bases at V and 3 bases at J; junction bases unmatched: 12. CDR3 nucleotides: TGCAGTGCTAGCTACTACGCCGGGACAGGGTCCAATCAGCCCCAGCATTTT. Translating gives CSASYYAGTGSNQPQHF.

The chain carries TRBV12-3 or TRBV12-4 and TRBJ2-3; 8 bases are shared with TRBD1. Germline trimming cut 2 bases from V and 5 bases from J; bases unmatched to any gene: 6. The CDR3 has 15 residues. CDR3 region: CASSLRTGRLDTQYF. DNA for the CDR3: TGTGCCAGCAGTTTACGGACAGGGAGATTAGATACGCAGTATTTT.

This clonotype has a count of ten or more. This sequence joins TRBV5-1 and TRBJ1-2, with TRBD1 matching 7 bases. Germline CDR1 and CDR2: SGHRS and YFSETQ. V trimming: 0 bases; J trimming: 3 bases; junction bases outside the gene matches: 11. The CDR3 runs 17 residues. CDR3 in amino acids: CASSLGRKTGRDYGYTF. The DNA for the CDR3 is TGCGCCAGCAGCTTGGGACGGAAGACAGGGAGAGACTATGGCTACACCTTC. The full variable domain, rest sourced from reference TRBV5-1 and TRBJ1-2, is KAGVTQTPRYLIKTRGQQVTLSCSPISGHRSVSWYQQTPGQGLQFLFEYFSETQRNKGNFPGRFSGRQFSNSRSEMNVSTLELGDSALYLCASSLGRKTGRDYGYTFGSGTRLTVV.

This clonotype was detected many times. The chain carries TRBV5-1 and TRBJ2-3; 8 bases are shared with TRBD2. Germline CDR1 SGHRS, CDR2 YFSETQ. There are 15 residues in the CDR3. V lost 4 bases, J lost 0 bases, and 4 bases stayed unmatched. This chain's CDR3 is CASSLSGGSTDTQYF. The CDR3 DNA is TGCGCCAGCAGCCTAAGCGGGGGAAGCACAGATACGCAGTATTTT.

This clonotype has just a few counts. The chain joins TRBV15 to TRBJ2-1, with D possibly TRBD1 on 7 matching bases. Germline V gene data show CDR1 as LNHNV and CDR2 as YYDKDF (reference sequence). Trimming pared 5 bases from V and 4 bases from J, leaving 15 bases between. There are 15 residues in the CDR3. The CDR3 region is CATSPRAGGYNEQFF. CDR3 bases: TGTGCCACCAGCCCCCGCGCAGGGGGGTACAATGAGCAGTTCTTC.

This clonotype occurred a few times. This chain joins TRBV28 and TRBJ2-1, with 9 bases identical to TRBD1. V was clipped by 6 bases and J by 1 base; unmatched bases: 4. Germline CDR1 and CDR2: MDHEN and SYDVKM. This CDR3 is built from 15 residues. CDR3 sequence reads: CASRRGQGSYNEQFF. In nucleotides, the CDR3 is TGTGCCAGCAGGAGGGGACAGGGATCCTACAATGAGCAGTTCTTC.

This clonotype was observed many times. The CDR3 sequence: CASSSKYNSPLHF. The CDR3 DNA reads as TGTGCCAGCAGCTCTAAGTATAATTCACCCCTCCACTTT. The genes are TRBV7-2 and TRBJ1-6; the D is unclear. The germline V and J ends were trimmed by 4 bases and 4 bases, with 5 bases remaining between them. This CDR3 comprises 13 residues. The germline V gene encodes CDR1 SGHTA and CDR2 FQGNSA. Using reference TRBV7-2 and TRBJ1-6 for the parts outside the CDR3, the full variable domain is GAGVSQSPSNKVTEKGKDVELRCDPISGHTALYWYRQSLGQGLEFLIYFQGNSAPDKSGLPSDRFSAERTGGSVSTLTIQRTQQEDSAVYLCASSSKYNSPLHFGNGTRLTVT.